Listed here is a single T cell receptor beta chain. Source study methods: Counts of nucleated cells, estimated from reference gene primer amplification, were obtained. Sequenced by immunoSEQ multiplex PCR; TCRdb stores in-frame clones only, minus some. The DNA gave D and trimming, while V, J and clone size come from that table. The sample yields over 300,000 clones, more than 80% seen once. The data belong to a study of blood T cell repertoires in COVID-19. Study as a whole: The United States, Italy and Spain supplied acute and convalescent COVID-19 samples. T cells, B-cell-depleted T cells, or PBMCs supplied cDNA or gDNA.

CDR1 is MNHNS and CDR2 is SASEGT in the germline V gene. Deletions cut 0 bases from V and 7 bases from J, with 12 bases between. The CDR3 has 14 residues. The V and J genes are TRBV6-1 and TRBJ1-2; D uncertain. Specimen: peripheral blood. This sequence was found in a man aged 35 to 55 with acute or convalescent COVID-19. The DNA for the CDR3 is TGTGCCAGCAGTGAAGCGCTCATCGGGTTTGGCTACACCTTC. This sequence encodes CASSEALIGFGYTF.